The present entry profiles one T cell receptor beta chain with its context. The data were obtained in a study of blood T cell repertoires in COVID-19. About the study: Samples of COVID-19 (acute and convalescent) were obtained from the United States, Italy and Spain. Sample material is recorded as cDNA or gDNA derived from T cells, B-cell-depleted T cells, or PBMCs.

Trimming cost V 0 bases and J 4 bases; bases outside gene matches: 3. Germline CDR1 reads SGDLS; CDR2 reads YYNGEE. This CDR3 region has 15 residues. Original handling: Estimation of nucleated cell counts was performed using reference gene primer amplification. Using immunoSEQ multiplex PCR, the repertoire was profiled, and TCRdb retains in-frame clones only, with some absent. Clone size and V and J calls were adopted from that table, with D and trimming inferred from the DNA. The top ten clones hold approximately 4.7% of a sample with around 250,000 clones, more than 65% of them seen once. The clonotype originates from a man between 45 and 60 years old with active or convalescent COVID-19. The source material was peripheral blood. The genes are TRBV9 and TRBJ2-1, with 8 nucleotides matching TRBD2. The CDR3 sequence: CASSVGTSSYNEQFF. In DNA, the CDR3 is TGTGCCAGCAGCGTAGGGACTAGCTCTTACAATGAGCAGTTCTTC.